These 10 T cell receptor beta chains share one sample of origin, sequenced in a study of T cell repertoires in cytomegalovirus infection. Via MiXCR, TCRdb re-called the reads, giving one row per CDR3 protein. The profile shows about 360,000 distinct CDR3 sequences, approximately 18% of them singletons. Sequenced material: PBMCs. The receptors derive from a human donor in good health (CMV status not recorded). Some clones in this sample may be carry-over from other donors' samples.

The chain links TRBV2 to TRBJ2-7; the match to TRBD2 covers 9 bases. Per the germline V gene, CDR1 is SNHLY and CDR2 is FYNNEI. This CDR3 is built from 15 residues. J gave up 9 bases and V 3 bases, and 12 bases lay outside the gene matches. The CDR3 sequence: CASSEGGLALEVQYF. DNA of the CDR3: TGTGCCAGCAGTGAGGGGGGACTAGCCTTGGAGGTGCAGTACTTC.

V gene TRBV19 combines with J gene TRBJ2-7; D may be TRBD2 (7 bases). Germline lookup yields CDR1 LNHDA and CDR2 SQIVND (reference sequence). Trimming pared 5 bases from V and 3 bases from J, leaving 17 bases between. There are 15 residues in the CDR3. The CDR3 sequence: CASSPSAGQSYEQYF. DNA of the CDR3: TGTGCCAGTAGTCCCTCAGCGGGACAAAGCTACGAGCAGTACTTC.

This clonotype was found a few times. The chain employs TRBV12-3 or TRBV12-4 and TRBJ2-7, with D perhaps matching TRBD1 or TRBD2 (5 bases each). Trimming left V 7 bases short and J 4 bases short, with 17 bases between. This CDR3 has 14 residues. Here the CDR3 reads CASNLWGSEYEQYF. In nucleotides, the CDR3 is TGTGCCAGCAACCTCTGGGGGTCAGAATACGAGCAGTACTTC.

This clonotype came up a few times. V is TRBV20-1 and J is TRBJ2-2; the D is unclear. The CDR3 sequence is 13 residues long. CDR1 DFQATT and CDR2 SNEGSKA come from the germline V gene (reference sequence). V was shortened by 3 bases and J by 4 bases, with 9 bases between the two germline ends. The CDR3: CSARSASTGELFF. CDR3 sequence (DNA): TGCAGTGCTAGGTCGGCTAGCACCGGGGAGCTGTTTTTT.

The rearrangement joins TRBV7-9 to TRBJ2-1; a weak D match, TRBD1 (6 bases). The CDR3 loop spans 16 amino acids. Germline V lookup: CDR1 SEHNR, CDR2 FQNEAQ (reference sequence). The V end was cut by 6 bases, the J end by 3 bases, with 18 bases between. CDR3 bases: TGTGCCAGCAGGTACAGGGAAGAGGGCTACTACAATGAGCAGTTCTTC. Residues: CASRYREEGYYNEQFF.

This clonotype was detected a few times. The V and J genes are TRBV2 and TRBJ1-2; 11 bases are shared with TRBD1. Trimming cost V 9 bases and J 7 bases; bases outside gene matches: 19. This CDR3 spans 17 amino acids. Germline V gene sequence: CDR1 SNHLY, CDR2 FYNNEI. CDR3 residues: CARNGIAGTGGSSGYTF. The DNA of the CDR3 is TGTGCCAGAAATGGGATCGCCGGGACAGGGGGATCAAGTGGCTACACCTTC.

This clonotype was detected many times. The V call is TRBV7-2, the J call TRBJ1-1; no clear D gene. Germline V lookup: CDR1 SGHTA, CDR2 FQGNSA. Trimming took off 1 base at V and 7 bases at J, with 10 bases between the two ends. The CDR3 covers 13 residues. The CDR3 sequence: CASSLGARNEAFF. CDR3 bases: TGTGCCAGCAGCTTAGGGGCACGTAATGAAGCTTTCTTT.

This clonotype turned up a few times. The CDR3 DNA reads as TGTGCCAGCAGTTACGAGGGGGTGGGAGAGACCCAGTACTTC. It translates to CASSYEGVGETQYF. This sequence joins TRBV6-5 and TRBJ2-5; TRBD1 is a possible D gene (6 bases). Germline loops: CDR1 MNHEY, CDR2 SVGAGI. CDR3 size: 14 residues. V was cut by 2 bases and J by 4 bases, with 11 bases left in between.

This clonotype was found a few times. The gene calls are TRBV15 and TRBJ1-5, with 8 bases matching TRBD1. The ends lost 4 bases at V and 6 bases at J; junction bases unmatched: 11. The germline CDR1 and CDR2 sequences are LNHNV and YYDKDF (reference sequence). The CDR3 is 16 residues long. CDR3 in DNA: TGTGCCACCAGCACGAGCAGACAGGGGCTCACTCAGCCCCAGCATTTT. As protein: CATSTSRQGLTQPQHF.

This clonotype was seen many times. The CDR3 DNA follows: TGTGCCAGCACCGATTTTTGGGACGGGGATAATGAAAAACTGTTTTTT. Encoded protein: CASTDFWDGDNEKLFF. The chain recombines TRBV5-7 with TRBJ1-4; a possible D gene is TRBD1 (5 bases). TRBV5-7 falls under the ORF class, with uncertain function. This CDR3 has 16 amino acids. V was clipped by 6 bases and J by 4 bases, with 19 bases between them.